One and the same sample provided the 30 T cell receptor beta chains below, sequenced in a study of T-cell memory formation after mild COVID-19. TCRdb re-called the 5' RACE reads through MiXCR, storing one row per CDR3 protein. The sample lists 300,000 to 350,000 distinct CDR3 sequences; roughly an eighth were seen once. The specimen was PBMCs or a T cell subset sorted from them (not recorded which). The source of these receptors is a young man who had mild COVID-19 (a few samples of this study predate the infection). Cell type and time point are not known.

This chain uses TRBV2 with TRBJ1-6; weak D call: TRBD1 (5 bases). The germline gives CDR1 SNHLY, CDR2 FYNNEI. The CDR3 has 15 amino acids. Trimming cost V 2 bases and J 7 bases, with 12 bases left between them. The CDR3 nucleotides are TGTGCCAGCAGTGAAAATGCAGGGCCGAATTCACCCCTCCACTTT. This encodes CASSENAGPNSPLHF.

This clonotype turned up a few times. The J gene is TRBJ1-2, the V gene TRBV12-3 or TRBV12-4, with D tentatively TRBD1 (6 bases). The V and J ends lost 5 bases and 0 bases respectively, with 16 bases between them. There are 16 residues in the CDR3. The CDR3 loop reads CASSLRGESTNYGYTF. The CDR3 DNA is TGTGCCAGCAGTCTGAGGGGGGAATCTACTAACTATGGCTACACCTTC.

This chain uses TRBV12-3 or TRBV12-4 with TRBJ2-2, with 11 nucleotides matching TRBD1. The V and J ends lost 11 bases and 4 bases, in that order; junction bases with no gene match: 6. This CDR3 spans 14 amino acids. CDR3 nucleotides: TGTGCCGGGGGGACAGGGGGAGCCACCGGGGAGCTGTTTTTT. Translating gives CAGGTGGATGELFF.

This clonotype was detected a few times. The chain employs TRBV18 and TRBJ2-6, with a possible D match to TRBD2 (5 bases). The length of the CDR3 is 17 residues. In germline, CDR1 is KGHSH, CDR2 LQKENI. V was clipped by 3 bases and J by 0 bases, with 12 bases between them. In DNA, the CDR3 is TGTGCCAGCTCACCGAGGGCAGCGACCTCTGGGGCCAACGTCCTGACTTTC. Amino acids: CASSPRAATSGANVLTF.

This clonotype was detected a few times. This chain joins TRBV12-3 or TRBV12-4 and TRBJ1-1; D unclear. Trimming cost V 6 bases and J 0 bases, with 5 bases left between them. The CDR3 covers 12 residues. The CDR3 DNA follows: TGTGCCAGCAGCCGGATGAACACTGAAGCTTTCTTT. Translated: CASSRMNTEAFF.

Only a few counts were recorded for this clonotype. The chain recombines TRBV4-1 with TRBJ1-4; D might be TRBD1 (5 bases). Trimming took 0 bases from V and 8 from J, leaving 16 bases between them. The CDR3 runs to 16 residues. CDR1 is MGHRA, CDR2 YSYEKL, per germline. CDR3 sequence (DNA): TGCGCCAGCAGCCAAGATCAAGGGGTCGAGGGAGAAAAACTGTTTTTT. The encoded protein is CASSQDQGVEGEKLFF.

This clonotype was counted between two and nine times. The V call is TRBV3-1, the J call TRBJ2-7; D ambiguous. The V gene lost 7 bases and the J gene lost 4 bases, with 17 bases spanning the gap. The CDR3 covers 14 residues. In germline, CDR1 is LGHDT, CDR2 YNNKEL (reference sequence). In DNA, the CDR3 is TGTGCCAGCAATCACCGAAACGACTCTTACGAGCAGTACGTC. This sequence encodes CASNHRNDSYEQYV.

This clonotype was counted many times. DNA for the CDR3: TGCGCCAGCAGCCCAGGGGACAGCTCATATGGCTACACCTTC. Translating gives CASSPGDSSYGYTF. The chain employs TRBV5-1 and TRBJ1-2; 7 positions agree with TRBD1. Per germline, CDR1 SGHRS and CDR2 YFSETQ. With 4 bases clipped from V and 5 bases from J, the junction kept 8 bases outside the gene matches. CDR3 size: 14 residues. Full variable domain (rest looked up from reference TRBV5-1 and TRBJ1-2): KAGVTQTPRYLIKTRGQQVTLSCSPISGHRSVSWYQQTPGQGLQFLFEYFSETQRNKGNFPGRFSGRQFSNSRSEMNVSTLELGDSALYLCASSPGDSSYGYTFGSGTRLTVV.

The table lists this clonotype with a few counts. The rearrangement uses TRBV5-1 and TRBJ2-3; TRBD2 might be the D (7 bases). The CDR3 contains 17 residues. Trimming removed 0 bases at V and 4 bases at J, with 18 bases between. The germline CDR1 and CDR2 sequences are SGHRS and YFSETQ. The CDR3 nucleotides read TGCGCCAGCAGCTTGGTATCGAGGGGGGGCCCGCCAGATACGCAGTATTTT. It translates to CASSLVSRGGPPDTQYF.

The J gene is TRBJ2-7, the V gene TRBV24-1; no clear D. From germline, CDR1 is KGHDR and CDR2 SFDVKD. The ends were cut back, 4 bases at V and 5 bases at J, with 14 bases in the middle. The CDR3 consists of 14 residues. CDR3 sequence reads: CATSEWATLDEQYV. In nucleotides, the CDR3 is TGTGCCACCAGTGAGTGGGCCACCCTCGACGAGCAGTACGTC.

This clonotype was seen a handful of times. This sequence joins TRBV20-1 and TRBJ1-5, with D possibly TRBD1 on 5 matching bases. The CDR3 consists of 12 residues. Germline lookup yields CDR1 DFQATT and CDR2 SNEGSKA (reference sequence). V lost 2 bases to trimming and J lost 5 bases, with 7 bases between them. The CDR3 sequence is CSARIRDQPQHF. In nucleotides, the CDR3 is TGCAGTGCTAGAATCAGGGATCAGCCCCAGCATTTT.

This clonotype was detected only a few times. The chain joins TRBV5-1 to TRBJ2-7; D unresolved. The germline V gene has CDR1 SGHRS and CDR2 YFSETQ. Between the trimmed V and J ends, which lost 0 bases and 1 base, there was a span of 11 bases. The CDR3 totals 15 residues. The CDR3 nucleotides read TGCGCCAGCAGCTTGGCTTCTTACGGTTCCTACGAGCAGTACTTC. This codes for CASSLASYGSYEQYF. The variable domain in full, with the rest retrieved from reference TRBV5-1 and TRBJ2-7, is KAGVTQTPRYLIKTRGQQVTLSCSPISGHRSVSWYQQTPGQGLQFLFEYFSETQRNKGNFPGRFSGRQFSNSRSEMNVSTLELGDSALYLCASSLASYGSYEQYFGPGTRLTVT.

The chain is built from TRBV6-2 or TRBV6-3 and TRBJ2-7; TRBD1 aligns across 11 bases. Germline trimming cut 5 bases from V and 6 bases from J; bases unmatched to any gene: 6. The germline V gene has CDR1 MNHEY and CDR2 SVGEGT. The CDR3 has 14 residues. CDR3 loop: CASSTGDRGSEQYV. In DNA, the CDR3 is TGTGCCAGCAGTACTGGGGACAGGGGGTCCGAGCAGTACGTC.

The table lists this clonotype with many counts. The chain is built from TRBV6-4 and TRBJ2-3; 8 bases line up with TRBD2. The CDR3 totals 14 residues. The germline V gene has CDR1 MRHNA and CDR2 SNTAGT. V shed 2 bases and J 2 bases; nucleotides not matched to a gene: 0. CDR3 bases: TGTGCCAGCAGTGACGGACTAGCCACAGATACGCAGTATTTT. This translates into CASSDGLATDTQYF.

This chain links TRBV10-3 with TRBJ2-5; possibly TRBD2 for D (5 bases). CDR1 is ENHRY, CDR2 SYGVKD, per germline. Trimming removed 6 bases at V and 1 base at J, with 9 bases between. The CDR3 runs to 13 residues. CDR3 residues: CAIRSGLQETQYF. Here the CDR3 DNA reads TGTGCCATCAGAAGCGGCCTCCAAGAGACCCAGTACTTC.

This clonotype has at least ten counts. J is TRBJ2-7 and V is TRBV4-2; D may be TRBD1 or TRBD2 (5 bases each). The CDR3 totals 15 residues. V was trimmed by 4 bases and J by 1 base, leaving 14 bases between them. CDR1 and CDR2 (germline): LGHNA, YNFKEQ. CDR3 sequence reads: CASSRGLGPSYEQYF. CDR3 nucleotide sequence: TGTGCCAGCAGCCGGGGGTTGGGGCCTTCCTACGAGCAGTACTTC.

This clonotype was seen repeatedly, ten times or more. V and J are TRBV7-8 and TRBJ2-7, with 7 bases matching TRBD1. Trimming at V came to 5 bases and at J to 3 bases, leaving 4 bases not matched to a gene. The CDR3 runs 13 residues. Looked up from germline, CDR1 is SGHVS and CDR2 is FQNEAQ. CDR3 nucleotides: TGTGCCAGCAGCGCAAGGACAGGCTACGAGCAGTACGTC. It yields the protein CASSARTGYEQYV.

This clonotype came up a few times. This CDR3 reads CSAPRQWNTEAFF. Here the CDR3 DNA reads TGCAGTGCTCCTAGACAGTGGAACACTGAAGCTTTCTTT. The J gene is TRBJ1-1, the V gene TRBV20-1, with a weak D call TRBD1 (5 bases). Deletions cut 5 bases from V and 1 base from J, with 11 bases between. The CDR3 totals 13 residues. The germline gives CDR1 DFQATT, CDR2 SNEGSKA (reference sequence).

This clonotype was counted at least ten times. The V call is TRBV7-9, the J call TRBJ2-5; D is unresolved. CDR3 size: 15 residues. The germline V gene has CDR1 SEHNR and CDR2 FQNEAQ (reference sequence). V was shortened by 2 bases and J by 2 bases, with 12 bases between the two germline ends. The CDR3 DNA reads as TGTGCCAGCAGCTTAAGGTCAACGGTACAAGAGACCCAGTACTTC. This codes for CASSLRSTVQETQYF.

This clonotype was seen a few times. The CDR3 bases are TGTGCCAGCAGCCCGAGGGGACAGGGGGACTACAATGAGCAGTTCTTC. Amino acid sequence: CASSPRGQGDYNEQFF. This chain joins TRBV5-4 and TRBJ2-1, with 11 bases fitting TRBD1. The CDR3 contains 16 residues. CDR1 is SGHNT and CDR2 is YYREEE in the germline V gene (reference sequence). With V trimmed by 4 bases and J by 3 bases, 6 bases remained unmatched.

This clonotype was observed a handful of times. This chain joins TRBV5-1 and TRBJ2-2, with 8 bases identical to TRBD1. In germline, CDR1 is SGHRS, CDR2 YFSETQ. The CDR3 covers 14 residues. The junction had 5 bases not matched to a gene; V was cut back by 3 bases and J by 7 bases. In DNA, the CDR3 is TGCGCCAGCAGCTCGGGACAGGCTAGCGGGGAGCTGTTTTTT. Its protein is CASSSGQASGELFF. Full variable domain (outside the CDR3, taken from reference TRBV5-1 and TRBJ2-2): KAGVTQTPRYLIKTRGQQVTLSCSPISGHRSVSWYQQTPGQGLQFLFEYFSETQRNKGNFPGRFSGRQFSNSRSEMNVSTLELGDSALYLCASSSGQASGELFFGEGSRLTVL.

In this sample, this clonotype turned up a few times. V is TRBV29-1 and J is TRBJ2-5, with D maybe TRBD1 (6 bases). This CDR3 comprises 14 residues. CDR1 and CDR2 (germline): SQVTM, ANQGSEA. Trimming took 6 bases from V and 5 from J, leaving 19 bases between them. CDR3 sequence (DNA): TGCAGCGTGAGGGTCTCCAGGGGCGTGGAGACCCAGTACTTC. Amino acids: CSVRVSRGVETQYF.

The chain has TRBV10-3 and TRBJ1-3; the D gene is possibly TRBD1 (5 bases). The CDR3 is made up of 14 amino acids. The ends were cut back, 6 bases at V and 1 base at J, with 10 bases in the middle. Germline V gene data show CDR1 as ENHRY and CDR2 as SYGVKD. The CDR3 sequence is CAIRMGGSGNTIYF. DNA for the CDR3: TGTGCCATCAGGATGGGGGGATCTGGAAACACCATATATTTT.

V and J are TRBV20-1 and TRBJ2-2, with TRBD2 matching over 10 bases. The germline V gene has CDR1 DFQATT and CDR2 SNEGSKA (reference sequence). The CDR3 extends over 16 amino acids. V dropped 3 bases and J dropped 5; count of bases not matched to a gene: 9. For the CDR3, the DNA is TGCAGTGCTAGGGACTTCCTAGCGGGGGAAACCGGGGAGCTGTTTTTT. It translates to CSARDFLAGETGELFF.

The chain employs TRBV10-2 and TRBJ1-5; D not resolved. V was pared by 8 bases and J by 2 bases, with 13 bases between. Germline V gene sequence: CDR1 WSHSY, CDR2 SAAADI. This CDR3 is built from 14 residues. The CDR3 DNA is TGCGCCAGCGGGGTGTGGGTCGGCAATCAGCCCCAGCATTTT. Amino acids: CASGVWVGNQPQHF.

V gene TRBV7-6 combines with J gene TRBJ2-1, with 10 bases lining up with TRBD1. Germline V lookup: CDR1 SGHVS, CDR2 FNYEAQ. The CDR3 extends over 17 amino acids. After removal of 1 base from V and 3 bases from J, the junction contained 6 bases not matched to a gene. CDR3 sequence (DNA): TGTGCCAGCAGCTTAGTCGGGACAGGGGATAACTACAATGAGCAGTTCTTC. Translated: CASSLVGTGDNYNEQFF.

The chain links TRBV3-2 to TRBJ2-1. TRBV3-2 is a listed pseudogene. The CDR3 loop spans 15 amino acids. CDR3 loop: CASSQGWESYNEQFF. CDR3 sequence (DNA): TGTGCCAGCAGCCAAGGTTGGGAATCCTACAATGAGCAGTTCTTC.

This clonotype was observed a handful of times. The chain couples TRBV29-1 to TRBJ2-2, with D possibly TRBD1 on 5 matching bases. Germline V CDR1 and CDR2: SQVTM, ANQGSEA. The CDR3 has 12 amino acids. The V and J ends lost 4 bases and 3 bases respectively, with 6 bases between them. CDR3 loop: CSVARDTGELFF. The CDR3 DNA follows: TGCAGCGTTGCCAGGGACACCGGGGAGCTGTTTTTT.

V and J are TRBV4-1 and TRBJ2-6; D uncertain. The CDR3 consists of 17 residues. V gave up 0 bases and J gave up 0 bases, with 9 bases separating them. Germline values: CDR1 MGHRA, CDR2 YSYEKL. CDR3: CASSQEGAFSGANVLTF. The CDR3, as DNA: TGCGCCAGCAGCCAAGAAGGAGCCTTCTCTGGGGCCAACGTCCTGACTTTC.

Only a few counts were recorded for this clonotype. J is TRBJ2-5 and V is TRBV5-1; maybe TRBD1 (6 bases). V lost 2 bases and J 2 bases, leaving 10 bases between the germline ends. The CDR3 covers 14 residues. The V gene's germline CDR1 is SGHRS and CDR2 YFSETQ. The CDR3 region is CASSFGTKQETQYF. As DNA, the CDR3 is TGCGCCAGCAGCTTCGGGACAAAACAAGAGACCCAGTACTTC.